The rows below give T cell receptor beta chains drawn from one sample of a study of Ad26.COV2.S vaccination and SARS-CoV-2 variants. TCRdb's table, derived via immunoSEQ multiplex PCR, lists solely in-frame clones and lacks some. Here the sample spans some 410,000 clones, approximately 92% being singletons. Here the sequenced sample was peripheral blood, taken in a trial of Ad26.COV2.S vaccine versus placebo. The receptor set was obtained from a person aged 18-60 years who received the Ad26.COV2.S COVID-19 vaccine or a placebo. The CDR3 runs from the conserved cysteine through the conserved F or W. D genes are given only for firm matches. Rows give clone size only sometimes, using once, few, many, or a class for an expanded clone.

NA TRBJ1-2 TRBV27 NA TGTGCCAGCAGGCCCGCCGGGGCCCGAACAGATGGCTACACCTTC CASRPAGARTDGYTF
TRBD2 TRBJ2-7 TRBV7-2 NA TGTGCCAGCAGCTATAGCGGGGGGTCCTACGAGCAGTACTTC CASSYSGGSYEQYF
NA TRBJ2-1 TRBV18 NA TGTGCCAGCTCACCCGAGCTAGTGGGGAATGAGCAGTTCTTC CASSPELVGNEQFF
NA TRBJ2-2 TRBV7-2 NA TGTGCCAGCCGGAAGGCCGGATCGAACACCGGGGAGCTGTTTTTT CASRKAGSNTGELFF
NA TRBJ2-7 TRBV20-1 NA TGCAGTGCTACTAGCAACCACGAGCAGTACTTC CSATSNHEQYF
TRBD2 TRBJ2-1 TRBV7-9 NA TGTGCCAGCAGCACGGGACTAGCGGGTTACAATGAGCAGTTCTTC CASSTGLAGYNEQFF
NA TRBJ1-2 TRBV13 NA TGTGCCAGCAGCATAGGGGAGTTCTATGGCTACACCTTC CASSIGEFYGYTF
NA TRBJ2-7 TRBV3-1/TRBV3-2 NA TGTGCCAGCAGCCAAGATGACTACGAGCAGTACTTC CASSQDDYEQYF
NA TRBJ2-1 TRBV6-6 NA TGTGCCACCAGTCGCCAGGGGAGCAATGAGCAGTTCTTC CATSRQGSNEQFF
TRBD1 TRBJ2-1 TRBV5-4 NA TGTGCCAGCAGCTCTCCGGGACAGGGCAATGAGCAGTTCTTC CASSSPGQGNEQFF
TRBD1 TRBJ1-1 TRBV2 NA TGTGCCAGCAGAGGGACAGGGGGCACTGAAGCTTTCTTT CASRGTGGTEAFF
TRBD1 TRBJ2-2 TRBV30 NA TGTGCCTGGAGGGCAAATAAACCGGGACAGGTACTCGGGGAGCTGTTTTTT CAWRANKPGQVLGELFF
TRBD2 TRBJ2-5 TRBV10-1 NA TGCGCCAGCAGTGAGTCGTCTAGCGGGGGCCAAGAGACCCAGTACTTC CASSESSSGGQETQYF
NA TRBJ1-1 TRBV28 NA TGTGCCAGCAGGCCGGGACTATATACTGAAGCTTTCTTT CASRPGLYTEAFF
NA TRBJ2-3 TRBV30 few TGTGCCTGGAGACTTAGCCATACGCAGTATTTT CAWRLSHTQYF
NA TRBJ2-2 TRBV9 NA TGTGCCAGCAGCGTAGCAGGGGTCACCGGGGAGCTGTTTTTT CASSVAGVTGELFF
TRBD1 TRBJ1-5 TRBV6-5 once TGTGCCAGCAGCAACAGGGGACCTCAGCCCCAGCATTTT CASSNRGPQPQHF
NA TRBJ2-5 TRBV7-9 NA TGTGCCAGCACCCTAGACAGACACCAAGAGACCCAGTACTTC CASTLDRHQETQYF
NA TRBJ2-6 TRBV19 NA TGTGCCAGTAGTAGGGCGTCTGGGGCCAACGTCCTGACTTTC CASSRASGANVLTF
NA TRBJ2-7 TRBV5-1 NA TGCGCCAGCAGCTTGTTAGAGGGGACCGAGCAGTACTTC CASSLLEGTEQYF
NA TRBJ2-1 TRBV6-2/TRBV6-3 NA TGTGCCAGCAGTTACTCAGGGGCAGCCCGGCGAAACAATGAGCAGTTCTTC CASSYSGAARRNNEQFF
TRBD1 TRBJ1-5 TRBV28 NA TGTGCCAGCAGTTGGAACAGGGGGCCGAATCAGCCCCAGCATTTT CASSWNRGPNQPQHF
NA TRBJ2-7 TRBV4-3 NA TGCGCCAGCAGCCAAGATGGTGGGGGCTACGAGCAGTACTTC CASSQDGGGYEQYF
NA TRBJ2-1 TRBV5-5 NA TGTGCCAGCAGCTTGGTTCGGGGGGCTATCTACAATGAGCAGTTCTTC CASSLVRGAIYNEQFF
NA TRBJ1-4 TRBV5-1 NA TGCGCCAGTCGTCAGATCGGTGCTAATGAAAAACTGTTTTTT CASRQIGANEKLFF
NA TRBJ2-5 TRBV19 NA TGTGCCAGTAGTATAGCCGGTGGGGGGCGGGCCCAGTACTTC CASSIAGGGRAQYF
NA TRBJ2-7 TRBV6-2/TRBV6-3 NA TGTGCCAGCAGTTCGTGGGGCCGTGGGAACGAGCAGTACTTC CASSSWGRGNEQYF
NA TRBJ1-1 TRBV7-6 NA TGTGCCAGCAGCCCCGAGGGCAGGAACACTGAAGCTTTCTTT CASSPEGRNTEAFF
NA TRBJ2-3 TRBV19 NA TGTGCCAGTAGTATAGACTGGAAGGGTACGCAGTATTTT CASSIDWKGTQYF
NA TRBJ2-3 TRBV4-3 NA TGCGCCAGCAGCCAAGATCTGGCCCTAGTTTCAGATACGCAGTATTTT CASSQDLALVSDTQYF
TRBD1 TRBJ2-7 TRBV18 NA TGTGCCAGCTCACCACAGTCTGGCAGGGGGCGTGATATTGGCTACGAGCAGTACTTC CASSPQSGRGRDIGYEQYF